Reported below is one TCR beta chain. The table came from immunoSEQ multiplex PCR; TCRdb's copy has only in-frame clones and leaves some out. The sample contains some 150,000 clones, 80% of which appear only once. These data originate in a study of cytotoxic CD8 clonotypes in ibrutinib-treated CLL. The CDR3 covers 14 residues. Trimming left V 3 bases short and J 9 bases short, with 12 bases between. The V gene's germline CDR1 is MDHEN and CDR2 SYDVKM. The V gene is TRBV28, the J gene TRBJ1-6, with D unresolved. The sequences come from PBMCs, collected after 36 months of ibrutinib treatment. The sequence was collected from a human donor with chronic lymphocytic leukemia. The CDR3 spells CASSFFRQSSPLHF. Written as DNA, the CDR3 is TGTGCCAGCAGTTTTTTCCGGCAGAGTTCACCCCTCCACTTT.